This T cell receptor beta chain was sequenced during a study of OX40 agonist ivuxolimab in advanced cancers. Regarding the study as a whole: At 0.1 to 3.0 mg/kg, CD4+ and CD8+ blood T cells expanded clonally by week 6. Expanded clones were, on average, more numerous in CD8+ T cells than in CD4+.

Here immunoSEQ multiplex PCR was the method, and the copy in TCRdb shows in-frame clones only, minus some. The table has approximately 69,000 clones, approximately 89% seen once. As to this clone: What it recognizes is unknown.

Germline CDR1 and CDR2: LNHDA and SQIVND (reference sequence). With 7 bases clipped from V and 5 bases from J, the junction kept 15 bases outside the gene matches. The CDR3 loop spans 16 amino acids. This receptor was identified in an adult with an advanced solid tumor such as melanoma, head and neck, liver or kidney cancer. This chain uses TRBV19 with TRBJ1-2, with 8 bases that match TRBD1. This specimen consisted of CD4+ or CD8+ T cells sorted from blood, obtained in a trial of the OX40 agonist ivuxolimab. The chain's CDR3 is CASISRSGQGGYGYTF. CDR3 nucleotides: TGTGCCAGTATAAGTCGTTCCGGACAGGGAGGTTATGGCTACACCTTC.